This TCR beta chain was sequenced during a study of graft-versus-host responses after intestinal transplantation. Study details: Induction using anti-thymocyte globulin, followed by tacrolimus and steroids for two to three years, was given to all recipients.

Study-level results: Declines in HvG clones occurring early post-transplant were associated with peak circulating GvH clone levels. Recipient marrow harbored GvH clones, some of which surfaced first in ileum or blood. Allografts carried high graft-versus-host to host-versus-graft clonal ratios in patients having graft-donor T cell macrochimerism.

This clone was counted between two and nine times. Its antigen is not identified. The table came from immunoSEQ multiplex PCR; TCRdb's copy has only in-frame clones and leaves some out. The repertoire holds 60,000 or so clones, with under 95% as singletons. The sequenced sample was PBMCs, obtained approximately four months after intestinal transplantation. The receptor was isolated from a human patient who received an intestinal transplant, so some T cells may come from the graft donor.

As DNA, the CDR3 is TGTGCCAGCAGCCCAGGTTGGGATAGAGCCGGGGAGCTGTTTTTT. It codes for CASSPGWDRAGELFF. The chain couples TRBV7-8 to TRBJ2-2; D remains ambiguous. The CDR3 is 15 residues long. Between the trimmed V and J ends, which lost 5 bases and 6 bases, there was a span of 16 bases. CDR1 and CDR2 (germline): SGHVS, FQNEAQ. The variable domain in full, with the rest retrieved from reference TRBV7-8 and TRBJ2-2, is GAGVSQSPRYKVAKRGQDVALRCDPISGHVSLFWYQQALGQGPEFLTYFQNEAQLDKSGLPSDRFFAERPEGSVSTLKIQRTQQEDSAVYLCASSPGWDRAGELFFGEGSRLTVL.